This entry lists 25 T cell receptor beta chains sequenced from one sample in a study of cytomegalovirus exposure and HLA in healthy donors. With 60 Vbeta and 13 Jbeta primers, the PCR was carried out. This table comes from immunoSEQ multiplex PCR, and its TCRdb copy is limited to in-frame clones, with some not included. The sample lists about 220,000 clones; more than 75% were seen once. Input material: PBMCs. The origin of the receptors is a man aged 35 to 55 in good health and CMV-seropositive.

This clone occurred a few times. The rearrangement joins TRBV10-3 to TRBJ2-3; 14 nucleotides agree with TRBD2. V was pared by 10 bases and J by 1 base, with 10 bases of the junction left unmatched. The CDR3 spans 17 residues. Germline values: CDR1 ENHRY, CDR2 SYGVKD. The CDR3 sequence: CATQGLAGVVGTDTQYF. The DNA for the CDR3 is TGTGCCACCCAGGGACTAGCGGGAGTTGTGGGCACAGATACGCAGTATTTT.

The V gene is TRBV2, the J gene TRBJ1-2; 11 bases fit TRBD1. After removal of 6 bases from V and 1 base from J, the junction contained 7 bases not matched to a gene. Germline assignment: CDR1 SNHLY and CDR2 FYNNEI. The CDR3 sequence is 16 residues long. The CDR3 region has the DNA TGTGCCAGCAGCCGCGGACAGGGGGCGATTAACTATGGCTACACCTTC. Translated: CASSRGQGAINYGYTF.

This clone occurred a few times. The chain couples TRBV11-2 to TRBJ2-7; a weak D match, TRBD1 (6 bases). Looked up from germline, CDR1 is SGHAT and CDR2 is FQNNGV. Trimming left V 4 bases short and J 3 bases short, with 16 bases between. The CDR3 length is 15 residues. CDR3 in DNA: TGTGCCAGCAGCTATAGCCCCCAGGGGATCTACGAGCAGTACGTC. This sequence encodes CASSYSPQGIYEQYV.

The V gene is TRBV27, the J gene TRBJ1-2, with no clear D. V was trimmed by 0 bases and J by 2 bases, leaving 7 bases between them. This CDR3 has 14 amino acids. The germline CDR1 and CDR2 sequences are MNHEY and SMNVEV (reference sequence). This CDR3 is CASSLSGRNYGYTF. The CDR3 DNA reads as TGTGCCAGCAGTTTATCGGGGAGGAACTATGGCTACACCTTC.

The J gene is TRBJ1-2, the V gene TRBV4-1; no definite D call. This CDR3 has 14 residues. Germline V gives CDR1 MGHRA, CDR2 YSYEKL. V lost 4 bases and J lost 3, with 12 bases in between. This chain's CDR3 is CASSRQVDDYGYTF. CDR3 nucleotides: TGCGCCAGCAGCCGGCAGGTAGACGACTATGGCTACACCTTC.

The chain uses TRBV18 and TRBJ2-7; a possible D gene is TRBD1 (6 bases). This CDR3 has 13 residues. Germline CDR1 is KGHSH and CDR2 is LQKENI. V shed 6 bases and J shed 3 bases, with 12 bases lying between them. The CDR3: CASSQGTNYEQYF. CDR3 nucleotide sequence: TGTGCCAGCTCTCAAGGGACAAACTACGAGCAGTACTTC. The entire variable domain, with the rest obtained from reference TRBV18 and TRBJ2-7, is as follows: NAGVMQNPRHLVRRRGQEARLRCSPMKGHSHVYWYRQLPEEGLKFMVYLQKENIIDESGMPKERFSAEFPKEGPSILRIQQVVRGDSAAYFCASSQGTNYEQYFGPGTRLTVT.

The chain links TRBV30 to TRBJ2-5; D is ambiguous. V shed 2 bases and J shed 1 base, with 8 bases lying between them. The length of the CDR3 is 13 residues. Germline lookup yields CDR1 GTSNPN and CDR2 SVGIG (reference sequence). CDR3 sequence reads: CAWSNSLQETQYF. CDR3 bases: TGTGCCTGGAGTAACAGTCTCCAAGAGACCCAGTACTTC. The entire variable domain, with the rest obtained from reference TRBV30 and TRBJ2-5, is as follows: SQTIHQWPATLVQPVGSPLSLECTVEGTSNPNLYWYRQAAGRGLQLLFYSVGIGQISSEVPQNLSASRPQDRQFILSSKKLLLSDSGFYLCAWSNSLQETQYFGPGTRLLVL.

The chain couples TRBV27 to TRBJ2-1; D is undetermined. V was clipped by 3 bases and J by 7 bases, with 10 bases between them. Germline V lookup: CDR1 MNHEY, CDR2 SMNVEV (reference sequence). CDR3 length: 13 residues. CDR3 nucleotide sequence: TGTGCCAGCAGTTTTGTTCCAGAAAATGAGCAGTTCTTC. Residues: CASSFVPENEQFF.

J is TRBJ2-1 and V is TRBV6-5; a weak D match, TRBD1 (6 bases). V was pared by 6 bases and J by 9 bases, with 15 bases between. CDR1 and CDR2 (germline): MNHEY, SVGAGI. The CDR3 sequence is 13 residues long. CDR3 DNA sequence: TGTGCCAGCAGGCTTGATCAGGGGAGTGAGCAGTTCTTC. This translates into CASRLDQGSEQFF.

The chain recombines TRBV7-3 with TRBJ2-7, with D perhaps matching TRBD2 (6 bases). The CDR3 runs to 15 residues. V was clipped by 1 base and J by 0 bases, with 10 bases between them. Looked up from germline, CDR1 is SGHTA and CDR2 is FQGTGA. Here the CDR3 DNA reads TGTGCCAGCAGCTTAAACGGGGGTGTCTCCTACGAGCAGTACTTC. It translates to CASSLNGGVSYEQYF.

V is TRBV11-3 and J is TRBJ2-1; 12 bases agree with TRBD2. V gave up 5 bases and J gave up 6 bases; unmatched junction bases: 2. Looked up from germline, CDR1 is SGHNT and CDR2 is YENEEA. This CDR3 spans 14 amino acids. The CDR3 sequence: CASSKLAGGNEQFF. In DNA form, the CDR3 reads TGTGCCAGCAGCAAACTAGCGGGAGGCAATGAGCAGTTCTTC.

The J gene is TRBJ2-7, the V gene TRBV11-2; 7 nucleotides match TRBD2. CDR1 SGHAT and CDR2 FQNNGV come from the germline V gene. The CDR3 runs 14 residues. With V trimmed by 0 bases and J by 7 bases, 6 bases remained unmatched. The CDR3 sequence is CASSLDGGSREQYF. The CDR3 DNA follows: TGTGCCAGCAGCTTAGATGGCGGGAGCAGGGAGCAGTACTTC.

The chain carries TRBV19 and TRBJ1-1; 8 bases are a match to TRBD1. Trimming at V came to 3 bases and at J to 3 bases, leaving 12 bases not matched to a gene. The CDR3 is 17 amino acids. The germline V gene encodes CDR1 LNHDA and CDR2 SQIVND (reference sequence). The CDR3 sequence is CASSIPQRDRLDTEAFF. The CDR3 coding sequence is TGTGCCAGTAGTATCCCACAGAGGGACAGGCTGGACACTGAAGCTTTCTTT. The entire variable domain, with the rest obtained from reference TRBV19 and TRBJ1-1, is as follows: DGGITQSPKYLFRKEGQNVTLSCEQNLNHDAMYWYRQDPGQGLRLIYYSQIVNDFQKGDIAEGYSVSREKKESFPLTVTSAQKNPTAFYLCASSIPQRDRLDTEAFFGQGTRLTVV.

The genes are TRBV30 and TRBJ1-2; maybe TRBD1 (5 bases). V gave up 4 bases and J gave up 0 bases, with 12 bases separating them. CDR1 and CDR2 from the germline V gene are GTSNPN and SVGIG (reference sequence). This CDR3 comprises 14 residues. The CDR3 DNA follows: TGTGCCTGGAACGGGGGGGATACTAACTATGGCTACACCTTC. Translation: CAWNGGDTNYGYTF.

CDR3 protein: CAWSVGASGPTDTQYF. The CDR3 DNA sequence: TGTGCCTGGAGTGTCGGGGCTAGCGGACCCACAGATACGCAGTATTTT. This chain links TRBV30 with TRBJ2-3; 7 nucleotides agree with TRBD2. J gave up 2 bases and V 0 bases, and 8 bases lay outside the gene matches. The CDR3 is made up of 16 amino acids. Germline V gene sequence: CDR1 GTSNPN, CDR2 SVGIG (reference sequence).

The chain employs TRBV30 and TRBJ2-7; D is possibly TRBD2 (5 bases). The germline V gene has CDR1 GTSNPN and CDR2 SVGIG (reference sequence). V was clipped by 5 bases and J by 0 bases, with 20 bases between them. The CDR3 covers 16 residues. The DNA of the CDR3 is TGTGCCTGGTCCCCTGGTCGGACGGGAAGCTCCTACGAGCAGTACGTC. This codes for CAWSPGRTGSSYEQYV.

The chain uses TRBV5-1 and TRBJ2-5; the match to TRBD1 covers 10 bases. The trim removed 4 bases at V and 5 bases at J, leaving 5 bases unmatched. This CDR3 is built from 14 residues. Germline loops: CDR1 SGHRS, CDR2 YFSETQ. The CDR3 region is CASSTKTGGETQYF. DNA of the CDR3: TGCGCCAGCAGCACCAAGACAGGGGGCGAGACCCAGTACTTC.

The chain has TRBV27 and TRBJ2-7, with 8 positions matching TRBD2. There are 15 residues in the CDR3. Germline assignment: CDR1 MNHEY and CDR2 SMNVEV (reference sequence). V was clipped by 7 bases and J by 4 bases; unmatched bases: 12. Here the CDR3 reads CASTPEGGRFYEQYF. In DNA form, the CDR3 reads TGTGCCAGCACCCCAGAGGGCGGGAGGTTTTACGAGCAGTACTTC.

V and J are TRBV20-1 and TRBJ2-5; unclear D gene. V was clipped by 0 bases and J by 6 bases, with 5 bases between them. This CDR3 is built from 11 residues. Germline V CDR1 and CDR2: DFQATT, SNEGSKA (reference sequence). The CDR3 here is CSARDQKTQYF. The CDR3, as DNA: TGCAGTGCTAGAGATCAGAAGACCCAGTACTTC.

The chain carries TRBV5-1 and TRBJ2-7, with 13 bases identical to TRBD2. Germline loops: CDR1 SGHRS, CDR2 YFSETQ. The V gene end was trimmed by 7 bases and the J gene end by 6 bases; junction bases not matched to a gene: 10. CDR3 length equals 15 residues. The CDR3 region is CASLVLLAGGREQYF. Written as DNA, the CDR3 is TGCGCCAGCTTGGTATTACTAGCGGGAGGGCGCGAGCAGTACTTC.

The chain has TRBV28 and TRBJ2-2; D is undetermined. With 3 bases removed from V and 8 bases from J, the gap between germline ends came to 10 bases. Germline V lookup: CDR1 MDHEN, CDR2 SYDVKM. This CDR3 region has 13 residues. The CDR3 DNA reads TGTGCCAGCAGTTTTCCAGTTGTAGGGGAGCTGTTTTTT. Translated: CASSFPVVGELFF.

The V and J genes are TRBV6-1 and TRBJ2-1; 9 nucleotides agree with TRBD2. Germline CDR1 and CDR2: MNHNS and SASEGT. With V trimmed by 6 bases and J by 0 bases, 3 bases remained unmatched. The CDR3 extends over 15 amino acids. The CDR3 region has the DNA TGTGCCAGCAGCTTGACTAGCGGCTCCTACAATGAGCAGTTCTTC. As protein: CASSLTSGSYNEQFF.

This clone was counted only a few times. DNA for the CDR3: TGTGCCAGCAGCGCGACAGGCGTCGACTATGGCTACACCTTC. Protein product: CASSATGVDYGYTF. The rearrangement uses TRBV5-8 and TRBJ1-2, with D perhaps TRBD1 (6 bases). Germline loops: CDR1 SGHTS, CDR2 YDEGEE. CDR3 length: 14 residues. Trimming left V 4 bases short and J 3 bases short, with 13 bases between.

This rearrangement joins TRBV25-1 to TRBJ2-7; D call uncertain. CDR3 size: 10 residues. Germline lookup yields CDR1 MGHDK and CDR2 SYGVNS. The CDR3 DNA sequence: TGTCACAGCCGCTTCTACGAGCAGTACTTC. It codes for CHSRFYEQYF.

V gene TRBV29-1 combines with J gene TRBJ2-3; D possibly corresponds to TRBD2 (6 bases). Trimming stripped 6 bases from V and 2 bases from J, with 15 bases between. The CDR3 runs to 14 residues. Germline V gene data show CDR1 as SQVTM and CDR2 as ANQGSEA. Here the CDR3 DNA reads TGCAGCGTCCACCGGGGACTCAACACAGATACGCAGTATTTT. As protein: CSVHRGLNTDTQYF.